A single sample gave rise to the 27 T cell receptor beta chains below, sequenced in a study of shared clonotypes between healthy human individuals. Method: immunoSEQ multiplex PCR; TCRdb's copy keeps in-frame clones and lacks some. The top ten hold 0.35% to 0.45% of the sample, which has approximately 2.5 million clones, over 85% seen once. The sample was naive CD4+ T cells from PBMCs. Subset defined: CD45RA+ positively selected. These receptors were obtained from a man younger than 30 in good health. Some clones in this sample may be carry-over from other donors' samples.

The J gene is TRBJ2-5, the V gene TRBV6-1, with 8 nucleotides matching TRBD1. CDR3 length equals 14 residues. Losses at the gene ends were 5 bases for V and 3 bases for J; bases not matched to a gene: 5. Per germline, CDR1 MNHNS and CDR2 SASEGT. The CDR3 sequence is CASSPRTGKETQYF. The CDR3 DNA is TGTGCCAGCAGTCCCCGGACAGGGAAAGAGACCCAGTACTTC.

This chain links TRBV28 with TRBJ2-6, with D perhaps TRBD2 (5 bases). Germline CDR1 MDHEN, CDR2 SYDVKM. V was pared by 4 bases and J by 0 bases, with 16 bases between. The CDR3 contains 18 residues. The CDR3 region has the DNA TGTGCCAGCAGTTCGTGGACTGCAGACTACTCTGGGGCCAACGTCCTGACTTTC. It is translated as CASSSWTADYSGANVLTF.

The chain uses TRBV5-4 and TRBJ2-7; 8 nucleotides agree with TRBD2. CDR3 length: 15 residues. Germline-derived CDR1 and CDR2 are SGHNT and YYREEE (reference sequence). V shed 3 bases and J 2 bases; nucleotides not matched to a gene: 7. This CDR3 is CASSSPSGRTYEQYF. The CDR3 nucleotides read TGTGCCAGCAGCTCTCCTAGCGGGCGGACCTACGAGCAGTACTTC.

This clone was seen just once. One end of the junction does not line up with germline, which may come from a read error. The CDR3 here is CASREGPTYYEKLFF. CDR3 nucleotides: TGTGCCAGCAGAGAAGGGCCCACTTACTATGAAAAACTGTTTTTT. The rearrangement uses TRBV6-1 and TRBJ1-4; D is undetermined. Per the germline V gene, CDR1 is MNHNS and CDR2 is SASEGT. The CDR3 spans 15 residues.

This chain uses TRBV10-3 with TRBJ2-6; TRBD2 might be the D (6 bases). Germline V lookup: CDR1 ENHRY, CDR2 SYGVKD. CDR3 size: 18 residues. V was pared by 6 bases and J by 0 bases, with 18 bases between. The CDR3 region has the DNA TGTGCCATCAGCGCTGGGGGGATTGATCTCTCTGGGGCCAACGTCCTGACTTTC. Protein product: CAISAGGIDLSGANVLTF.

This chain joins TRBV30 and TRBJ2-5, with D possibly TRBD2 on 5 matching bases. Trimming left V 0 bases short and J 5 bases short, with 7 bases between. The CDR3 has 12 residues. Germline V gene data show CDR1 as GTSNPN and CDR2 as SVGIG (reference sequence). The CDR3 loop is CAWSVEGETQYF. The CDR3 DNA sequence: TGTGCCTGGAGTGTTGAGGGTGAGACCCAGTACTTC.

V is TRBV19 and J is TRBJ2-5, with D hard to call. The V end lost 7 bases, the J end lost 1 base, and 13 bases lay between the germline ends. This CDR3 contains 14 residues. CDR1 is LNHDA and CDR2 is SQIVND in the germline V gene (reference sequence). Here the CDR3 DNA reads TGTGCCAGTACCCCCCCGGGCCGCCAAGAGACCCAGTACTTC. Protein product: CASTPPGRQETQYF.

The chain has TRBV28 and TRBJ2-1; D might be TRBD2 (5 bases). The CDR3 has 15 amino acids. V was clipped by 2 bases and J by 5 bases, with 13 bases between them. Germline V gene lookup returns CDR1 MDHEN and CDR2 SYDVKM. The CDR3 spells CASSLSSARNNEQFF. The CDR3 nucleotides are TGTGCCAGCAGTTTAAGTAGCGCGAGGAACAATGAGCAGTTCTTC.

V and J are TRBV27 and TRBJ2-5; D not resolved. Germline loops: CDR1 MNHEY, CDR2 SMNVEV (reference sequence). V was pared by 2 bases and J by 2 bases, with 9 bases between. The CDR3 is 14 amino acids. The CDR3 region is CASSLLREQETQYF. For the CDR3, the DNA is TGTGCCAGCAGTTTACTTAGGGAACAAGAGACCCAGTACTTC.

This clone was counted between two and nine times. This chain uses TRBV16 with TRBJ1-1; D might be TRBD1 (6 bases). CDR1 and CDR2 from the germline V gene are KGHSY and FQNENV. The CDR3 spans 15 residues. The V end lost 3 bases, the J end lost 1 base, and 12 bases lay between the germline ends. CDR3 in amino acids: CASSHLDSWNTEAFF. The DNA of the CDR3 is TGTGCCAGCAGCCACCTGGACAGCTGGAACACTGAAGCTTTCTTT.

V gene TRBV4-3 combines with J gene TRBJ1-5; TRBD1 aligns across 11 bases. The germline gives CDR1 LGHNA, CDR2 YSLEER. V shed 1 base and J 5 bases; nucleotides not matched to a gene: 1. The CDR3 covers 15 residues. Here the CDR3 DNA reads TGCGCCAGCAGCCAAGGGGGACAGGGGGATCAGCCCCAGCATTTT. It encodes CASSQGGQGDQPQHF.

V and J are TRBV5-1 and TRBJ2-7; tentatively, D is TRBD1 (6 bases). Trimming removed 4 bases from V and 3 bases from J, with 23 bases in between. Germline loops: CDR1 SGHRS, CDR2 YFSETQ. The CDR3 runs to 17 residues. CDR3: CASSKQGGALGNYEQYF. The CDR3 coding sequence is TGCGCCAGCAGCAAACAGGGTGGGGCGCTCGGCAACTACGAGCAGTACTTC.

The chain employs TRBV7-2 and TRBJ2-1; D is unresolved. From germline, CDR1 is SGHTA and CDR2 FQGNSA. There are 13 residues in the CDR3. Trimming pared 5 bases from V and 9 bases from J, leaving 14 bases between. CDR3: CASSEDFTGEQFF. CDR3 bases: TGTGCCAGCAGCGAAGACTTCACGGGTGAGCAGTTCTTC.

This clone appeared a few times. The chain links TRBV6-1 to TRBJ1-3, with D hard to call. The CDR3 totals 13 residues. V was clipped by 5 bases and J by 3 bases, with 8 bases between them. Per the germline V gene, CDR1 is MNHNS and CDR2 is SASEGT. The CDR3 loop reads CASSPPGGNTIYF. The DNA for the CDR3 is TGTGCCAGCAGTCCCCCGGGTGGAAACACCATATATTTT.

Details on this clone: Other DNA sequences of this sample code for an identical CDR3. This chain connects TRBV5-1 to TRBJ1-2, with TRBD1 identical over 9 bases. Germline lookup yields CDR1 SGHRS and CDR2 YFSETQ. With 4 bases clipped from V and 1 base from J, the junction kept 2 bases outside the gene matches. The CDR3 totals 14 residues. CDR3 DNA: TGCGCCAGCAGCCCGGGACAGGGTAACTATGGCTACACCTTC. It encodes CASSPGQGNYGYTF.

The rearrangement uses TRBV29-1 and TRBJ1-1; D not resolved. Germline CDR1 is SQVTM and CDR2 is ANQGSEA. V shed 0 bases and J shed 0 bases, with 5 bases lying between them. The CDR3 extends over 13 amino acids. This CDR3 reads CSVEEGLNTEAFF. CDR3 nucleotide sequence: TGCAGCGTTGAAGAAGGATTGAACACTGAAGCTTTCTTT.

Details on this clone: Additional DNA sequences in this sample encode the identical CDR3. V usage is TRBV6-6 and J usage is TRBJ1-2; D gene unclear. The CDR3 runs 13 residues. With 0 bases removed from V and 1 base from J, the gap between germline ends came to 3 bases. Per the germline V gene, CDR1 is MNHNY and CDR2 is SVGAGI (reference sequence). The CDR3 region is CASSYSFNYGYTF. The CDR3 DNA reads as TGTGCCAGCAGTTACTCCTTTAACTATGGCTACACCTTC.

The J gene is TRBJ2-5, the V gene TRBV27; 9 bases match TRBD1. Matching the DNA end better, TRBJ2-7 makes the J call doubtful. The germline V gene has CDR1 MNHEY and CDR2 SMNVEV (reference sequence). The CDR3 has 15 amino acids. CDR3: CASSSHTGGGYEQYF. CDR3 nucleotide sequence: TGTGCCAGCAGTTCCCATACAGGGGGCGGGTACGAGCAGTACTTC.

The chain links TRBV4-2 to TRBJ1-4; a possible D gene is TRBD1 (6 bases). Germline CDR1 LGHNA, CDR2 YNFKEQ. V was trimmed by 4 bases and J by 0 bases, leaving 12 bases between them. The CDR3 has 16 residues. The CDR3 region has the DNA TGTGCCAGCAGCCTAAGGGGGGCATCAACTAATGAAAAACTGTTTTTT. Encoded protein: CASSLRGASTNEKLFF.

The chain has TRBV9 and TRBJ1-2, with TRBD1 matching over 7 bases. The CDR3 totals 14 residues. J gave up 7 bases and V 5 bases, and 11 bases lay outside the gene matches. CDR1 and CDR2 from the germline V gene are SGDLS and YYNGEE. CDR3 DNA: TGTGCCAGCAGTGCAATCGGACAGGCCAGTGGCTACACCTTC. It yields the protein CASSAIGQASGYTF. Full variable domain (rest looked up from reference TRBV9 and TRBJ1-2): DSGVTQTPKHLITATGQRVTLRCSPRSGDLSVYWYQQSLDQGLQFLIQYYNGEERAKGNILERFSAQQFPDLHSELNLSSLELGDSALYFCASSAIGQASGYTFGSGTRLTVV.

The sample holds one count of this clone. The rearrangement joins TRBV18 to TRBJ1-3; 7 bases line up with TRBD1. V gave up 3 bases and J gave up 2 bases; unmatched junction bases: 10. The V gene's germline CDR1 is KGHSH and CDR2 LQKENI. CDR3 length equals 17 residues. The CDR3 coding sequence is TGTGCCAGCTCACCTTGGGACAGTCAACTCGCTGGAAACACCATATATTTT. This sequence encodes CASSPWDSQLAGNTIYF.

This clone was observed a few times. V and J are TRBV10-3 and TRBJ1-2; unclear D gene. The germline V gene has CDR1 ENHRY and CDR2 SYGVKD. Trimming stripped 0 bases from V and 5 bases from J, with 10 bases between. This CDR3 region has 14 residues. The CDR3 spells CAISESYSGYGYTF. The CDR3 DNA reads TGTGCCATCAGTGAGTCGTACAGCGGGTATGGCTACACCTTC.

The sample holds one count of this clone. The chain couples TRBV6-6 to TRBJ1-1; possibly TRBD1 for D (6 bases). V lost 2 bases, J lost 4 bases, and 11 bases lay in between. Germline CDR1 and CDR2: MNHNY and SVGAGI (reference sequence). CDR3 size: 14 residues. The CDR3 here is CASSYGEGGTEAFF. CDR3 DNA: TGTGCCAGCAGTTACGGTGAGGGGGGCACTGAAGCTTTCTTT.

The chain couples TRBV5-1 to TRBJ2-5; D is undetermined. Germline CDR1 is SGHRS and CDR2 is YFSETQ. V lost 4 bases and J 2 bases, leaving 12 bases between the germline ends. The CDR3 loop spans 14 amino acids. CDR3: CASSKRPDQETQYF. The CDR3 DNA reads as TGCGCCAGCAGCAAACGACCCGATCAAGAGACCCAGTACTTC.

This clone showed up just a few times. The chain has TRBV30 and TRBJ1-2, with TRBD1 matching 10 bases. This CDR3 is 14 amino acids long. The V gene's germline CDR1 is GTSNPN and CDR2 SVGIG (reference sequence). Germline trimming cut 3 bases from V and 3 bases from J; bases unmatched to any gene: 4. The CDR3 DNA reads TGTGCCTGGAGATCCGGGACAGGGGACTATGGCTACACCTTC. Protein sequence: CAWRSGTGDYGYTF.

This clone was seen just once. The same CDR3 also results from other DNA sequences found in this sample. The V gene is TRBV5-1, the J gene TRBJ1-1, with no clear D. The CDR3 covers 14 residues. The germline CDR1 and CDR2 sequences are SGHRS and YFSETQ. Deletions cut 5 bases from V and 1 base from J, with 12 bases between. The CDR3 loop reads CASSLPGGNTEAFF. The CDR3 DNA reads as TGCGCCAGCAGTCTCCCGGGAGGGAACACTGAAGCTTTCTTT.

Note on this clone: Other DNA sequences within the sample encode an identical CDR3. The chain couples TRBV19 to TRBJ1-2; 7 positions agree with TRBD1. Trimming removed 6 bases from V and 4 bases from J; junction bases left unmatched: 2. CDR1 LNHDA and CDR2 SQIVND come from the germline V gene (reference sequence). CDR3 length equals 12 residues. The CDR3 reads CASSGDSYGYTF. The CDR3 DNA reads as TGTGCCAGTAGCGGGGACAGCTATGGCTACACCTTC.